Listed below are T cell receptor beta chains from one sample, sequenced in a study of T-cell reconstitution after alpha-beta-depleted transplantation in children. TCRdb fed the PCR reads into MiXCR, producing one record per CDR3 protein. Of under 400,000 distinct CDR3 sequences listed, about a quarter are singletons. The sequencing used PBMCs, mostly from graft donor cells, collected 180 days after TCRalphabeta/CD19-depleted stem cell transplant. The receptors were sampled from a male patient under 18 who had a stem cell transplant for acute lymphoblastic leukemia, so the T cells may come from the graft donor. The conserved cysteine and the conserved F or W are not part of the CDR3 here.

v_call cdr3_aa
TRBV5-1 ASSRDNYGYT
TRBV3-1 ASSELAATGELF
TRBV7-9 ASSPEGGSNQPQH
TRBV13 ASSIGPGLPLNYGYT
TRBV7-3 ASSLPPGYGYT
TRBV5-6 ASSWSQGAGETQY
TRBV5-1 AKPAGGPGYEQY
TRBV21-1 ASRTTRDRGGTYEQY
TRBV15 ATTPTGTADTQY
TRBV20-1 SARDMQGRTDTQY
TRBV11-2 ASSLATSGSREQF
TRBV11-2 ASSFPTGSGGRAFLGNEQF
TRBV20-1 STSGSLRGYNEQF
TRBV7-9 ASSLRTYEQY
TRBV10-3 AISEGLAGVGETYEQY